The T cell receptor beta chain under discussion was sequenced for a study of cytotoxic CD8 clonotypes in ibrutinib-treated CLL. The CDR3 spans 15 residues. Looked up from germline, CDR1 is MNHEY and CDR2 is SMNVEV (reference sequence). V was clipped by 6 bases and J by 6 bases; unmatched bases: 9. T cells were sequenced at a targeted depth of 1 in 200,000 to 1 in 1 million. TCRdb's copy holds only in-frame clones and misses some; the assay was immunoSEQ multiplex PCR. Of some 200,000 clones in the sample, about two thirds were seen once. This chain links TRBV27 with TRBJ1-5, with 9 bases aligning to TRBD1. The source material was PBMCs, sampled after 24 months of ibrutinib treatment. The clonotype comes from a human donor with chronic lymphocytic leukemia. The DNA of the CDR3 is TGTGCCAGCAGCAATGGACAGGGGCGGGCTCAGCCCCAGCATTTT. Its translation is CASSNGQGRAQPQHF.